The 5 T cell receptor beta chains in this list originate from one sample, sequenced in a study of T cells in Graves' hyperthyroidism and ophthalmopathy. TCR beta CDR3 regions were amplified from RNA transcripts. First-round RT-PCR targeting the TCR CDR3 was performed with the HTBI primer set. Via MiXCR, TCRdb re-called the multiplex PCR reads, giving one row per CDR3 protein. Of around 400,000 distinct CDR3 sequences in the sample, less than 15% were seen once. The specimen sequenced was blood. The receptor set was obtained from a woman younger than 35 with Graves' hyperthyroidism.

The table lists this clonotype with many counts. The CDR3 spells CATSDPDEGYTF. For the CDR3, the DNA is TGTGCCACCAGTGATCCTGATGAAGGCTACACCTTC. The V call is TRBV24-1, the J call TRBJ1-2; D uncertain. The V end was cut by 3 bases, the J end by 8 bases, with 9 bases between. The V gene's germline CDR1 is KGHDR and CDR2 SFDVKD. The CDR3 is 12 amino acids.

At least ten counts were recorded for this clonotype. The chain combines TRBV2 with TRBJ2-1; TRBD1 matches 8 bases. The CDR3 runs 13 residues. Germline lookup yields CDR1 SNHLY and CDR2 FYNNEI. V lost 7 bases to trimming and J lost 15 bases; unmatched junction nucleotides: 14. For the CDR3, the DNA is TGTGCCAGCACTAGGACAGGGAGCCCAGACCGGTTCTTC. It codes for CASTRTGSPDRFF. Based on the CDR3 plus reference TRBV2 and TRBJ2-1, the full variable domain is EPEVTQTPSHQVTQMGQEVILRCVPISNHLYFYWYRQILGQKVEFLVSFYNNEISEKSEIFDDQFSVERPDGSNFTLKIRSTKLEDSAMYFCASTRTGSPDRFFGPGTRLTVL.

The chain links TRBV29-1 to TRBJ2-2, with 12 bases identical to TRBD2. V was clipped by 6 bases and J by 4 bases; unmatched bases: 6. The CDR3 has 15 residues. Germline loops: CDR1 SQVTM, CDR2 ANQGSEA. For the CDR3, the DNA is TGCAGCGTGCGTCGACTAGCGGGAGCCACCGGGGAGCTGTTTTTT. Residues: CSVRRLAGATGELFF.

The chain links TRBV7-9 to TRBJ2-1; D could derive from TRBD1 or TRBD2 (5 bases each). Looked up from germline, CDR1 is SEHNR and CDR2 is FQNEAQ (reference sequence). Trimming pared 4 bases from V and 0 bases from J, leaving 13 bases between. CDR3 size: 16 residues. The CDR3, as DNA: TGTGCCAGCAGCTCCACCGGGGCTGGCTCCTACAATGAGCAGTTCTTC. Its translation is CASSSTGAGSYNEQFF.

CDR3 in amino acids: CASSSPGQVLYNEQFF. The DNA of the CDR3 is TGTGCCAGTAGTTCGCCAGGACAGGTCCTCTACAATGAGCAGTTCTTC. The gene calls are TRBV19 and TRBJ2-1; 7 positions agree with TRBD1. In germline, CDR1 is LNHDA, CDR2 SQIVND (reference sequence). With 5 bases clipped from V and 3 bases from J, the junction kept 10 bases outside the gene matches. This CDR3 is 16 amino acids long.